This passage covers 21 T cell receptor beta chains from one sample sequenced in a study of identical twins. TCRdb analysed the 5' RACE reads with MiXCR anew, one entry per CDR3 protein. This sample yields around 1.7 million distinct CDR3 sequences, of which roughly a third are seen a single time; 0.27% belongs to the top ten. Material for sequencing was cord blood. The receptors were sampled from a newborn girl in good health.

The chain links TRBV6-1 to TRBJ1-5; possible D gene TRBD1, 6 bases. Germline values: CDR1 MNHNS, CDR2 SASEGT. The CDR3 contains 13 residues. Trimming removed 5 bases at V and 5 bases at J, with 10 bases between. DNA of the CDR3: TGTGCCAGCAGTCCTCGGACAGATCAGCCCCAGCATTTT. Translated: CASSPRTDQPQHF.

There are a few counts of this clonotype. The chain combines TRBV9 with TRBJ2-4; 9 bases are a match to TRBD1. The J call may be faulty, since TRBJ2-7 better matches the DNA end. This CDR3 is built from 16 residues. The germline V gene encodes CDR1 SGDLS and CDR2 YYNGEE. CDR3 in DNA: TGTGCCAGCAGCCTAGCCGCAGGGACAGGGTTGAACGAGCAGTACTTC. Its protein product is CASSLAAGTGLNEQYF.

This chain joins TRBV20-1 and TRBJ2-4, with 11 bases aligning to TRBD2. Gene TRBJ2-5 matches the end of the DNA better, so the J call may be wrong. The CDR3 loop spans 15 amino acids. Germline V gene data show CDR1 as DFQATT and CDR2 as SNEGSKA (reference sequence). The CDR3 loop reads CSAKNSGGATETQYF. The CDR3 DNA follows: TGCAGTGCTAAGAATAGCGGGGGGGCCACAGAGACCCAGTACTTC.

This clonotype has a handful of counts. V usage is TRBV20-1 and J usage is TRBJ1-4; no definite D call. The V gene lost 5 bases and the J gene lost 0 bases, with 10 bases spanning the gap. The CDR3 loop spans 14 amino acids. Germline V lookup: CDR1 DFQATT, CDR2 SNEGSKA (reference sequence). The DNA for the CDR3 is TGCAGTGCTTTCTACTTCGCAACTAATGAAAAACTGTTTTTT. Amino acid sequence: CSAFYFATNEKLFF.

This clonotype was picked up a small number of times. The V gene is TRBV9, the J gene TRBJ2-3; the D gene is possibly TRBD1 (5 bases). V was cut by 0 bases and J by 3 bases, with 17 bases left in between. The CDR3 runs 17 residues. In germline, CDR1 is SGDLS, CDR2 YYNGEE. CDR3 bases: TGTGCCAGCAGCGTAGAGGGTAGCCGTCCAGGGACAGATACGCAGTATTTT. Encoded protein: CASSVEGSRPGTDTQYF.

This clonotype was observed many times. The chain is built from TRBV6-1 and TRBJ2-1, with 12 bases aligning to TRBD2. The CDR3 loop spans 19 amino acids. J gave up 3 bases and V 5 bases, and 14 bases lay outside the gene matches. Germline V gene data show CDR1 as MNHNS and CDR2 as SASEGT. Written as DNA, the CDR3 is TGTGCCAGCAGTCAACGAACTAGCGGGAGGCCCTTCTTCTACAATGAGCAGTTCTTC. The encoded protein is CASSQRTSGRPFFYNEQFF.

The chain couples TRBV12-3 or TRBV12-4 to TRBJ1-4; no firm D call. The CDR3 consists of 14 residues. The V gene lost 3 bases and the J gene lost 5 bases, with 10 bases spanning the gap. The DNA for the CDR3 is TGTGCCAGCAGTTTTCCCTCCAGGAATGAAAAACTGTTTTTT. Protein: CASSFPSRNEKLFF.

Only a few counts were recorded for this clonotype. The rearrangement uses TRBV12-3 or TRBV12-4 and TRBJ1-1; no clear D. Between the trimmed V and J ends, which lost 5 bases and 1 base, there was a span of 11 bases. The CDR3 length is 14 residues. The CDR3 nucleotides read TGTGCCAGCAGTCGTAGTCCTCCGAACACTGAAGCTTTCTTT. Encoded protein: CASSRSPPNTEAFF.

This sequence joins TRBV5-1 and TRBJ2-3, with 9 bases lining up with TRBD1. Germline-derived CDR1 and CDR2 are SGHRS and YFSETQ. With V trimmed by 4 bases and J by 4 bases, 19 bases remained unmatched. The CDR3 spans 19 residues. This CDR3 reads CASSISPSFVGTGSDTQYF. CDR3 bases: TGCGCCAGCAGCATCAGCCCCTCGTTCGTCGGGACAGGGTCAGATACGCAGTATTTT.

This clonotype has more than one count but fewer than ten. The J gene is TRBJ2-1, the V gene TRBV9; TRBD2 matches at 8 bases. V dropped 0 bases and J dropped 8; count of bases not matched to a gene: 10. The CDR3 is made up of 16 amino acids. Germline CDR1 is SGDLS and CDR2 is YYNGEE. In DNA form, the CDR3 reads TGTGCCAGCAGCGTAGCTGGAGGCGGGACTAGTGATGAGCAGTTCTTC. Its protein is CASSVAGGGTSDEQFF.

V is TRBV30 and J is TRBJ2-1; the match to TRBD1 covers 7 bases. The CDR3 contains 14 residues. V shed 3 bases and J 1 base; nucleotides not matched to a gene: 3. The V gene's germline CDR1 is GTSNPN and CDR2 SVGIG (reference sequence). The CDR3: CAWRDRQSYNEQFF. The DNA of the CDR3 is TGTGCCTGGAGGGACAGGCAGTCCTACAATGAGCAGTTCTTC.

This rearrangement joins TRBV11-2 to TRBJ1-4; 7 bases line up with TRBD1. This CDR3 has 15 amino acids. Trimming took 0 bases from V and 8 from J; bases not matched to a gene: 6. Germline CDR1 reads SGHAT; CDR2 reads FQNNGV. The CDR3 DNA is TGTGCCAGCAGCTTAGACCAGGGGGTACGGGAAAAACTGTTTTTT. Translation: CASSLDQGVREKLFF. Looking up the rest from reference TRBV11-2 and TRBJ1-4 gives the full variable domain: EAGVAQSPRYKIIEKRQSVAFWCNPISGHATLYWYQQILGQGPKLLIQFQNNGVVDDSQLPKDRFSAERLKGVDSTLKIQPAKLEDSAVYLCASSLDQGVREKLFFGSGTQLSVL.

This clonotype was detected ten times or more. Compared with germline, one end of the junction differs, possibly owing to a read error. This sequence joins TRBV6-1 and TRBJ2-3; D not resolved. Germline CDR1 and CDR2: MNHNS and SASEGT. This CDR3 spans 14 amino acids. The CDR3 sequence is CASSDGGGTDTQYF. CDR3 nucleotides: TGCGCCAGCAGCGACGGTGGGGGCACAGATACGCAGTATTTT.

The chain carries TRBV10-3 and TRBJ2-7; D gene ambiguous. The CDR3 length is 16 residues. Trimming shortened V by 5 bases and J by 6 bases, and 23 bases separated the two germline ends. Looked up from germline, CDR1 is ENHRY and CDR2 is SYGVKD. CDR3 loop: CAISYSQRSYSSEQYF. As DNA, the CDR3 is TGTGCCATCAGTTATTCCCAGCGCTCCTACTCTTCCGAGCAGTACTTC.

The CDR3 bases are TGTGCCAGTCTCTCTTGGGGGGCGGGAGACACTGAAGCTTTCTTT. Residues: CASLSWGAGDTEAFF. The chain combines TRBV27 with TRBJ1-1; D might be TRBD1 (6 bases). Germline CDR1 MNHEY, CDR2 SMNVEV (reference sequence). The CDR3 spans 15 residues. Trimming stripped 9 bases from V and 3 bases from J, with 20 bases between.

The gene calls are TRBV5-1 and TRBJ1-2, with D possibly TRBD1 on 6 matching bases. V was clipped by 4 bases and J by 2 bases, with 21 bases between them. Per the germline V gene, CDR1 is SGHRS and CDR2 is YFSETQ. This CDR3 region has 17 residues. The CDR3 reads CASSHINTRDINYGYTF. DNA for the CDR3: TGCGCCAGCAGCCACATTAATACCCGGGACATCAACTATGGCTACACCTTC.

This clonotype appeared many times. The chain couples TRBV3-1 to TRBJ1-2; 8 nucleotides line up with TRBD1. CDR1 and CDR2 (germline): LGHDT, YNNKEL (reference sequence). The CDR3 is 12 amino acids. V lost 6 bases and J lost 4; bases outside the gene matches: 1. In DNA, the CDR3 is TGTGCCAGCAGTCAGGGGGCCTATGGCTACACCTTC. This codes for CASSQGAYGYTF.

In this sample, this clonotype turned up once. The chain has TRBV2 and TRBJ2-2, with D uncertain. CDR1 and CDR2 (germline): SNHLY, FYNNEI. Trimming pared 4 bases from V and 3 bases from J, leaving 12 bases between. The CDR3 totals 15 residues. CDR3 sequence reads: CASSADSRYTGELFF. CDR3 nucleotides: TGTGCCAGCAGTGCTGATAGCCGATACACCGGGGAGCTGTTTTTT.

The table lists this clonotype with many counts. The chain combines TRBV12-3 or TRBV12-4 with TRBJ2-1; a possible D gene is TRBD2 (6 bases). Trimming took off 6 bases at V and 4 bases at J, with 10 bases between the two ends. The CDR3 is 13 amino acids. CDR3 nucleotides: TGTGCCAGCAGGGGAGGAAGTTACAATGAGCAGTTCTTC. Translated: CASRGGSYNEQFF.

This chain links TRBV6-5 with TRBJ2-1; weak D call: TRBD2 (6 bases). Germline CDR1 is MNHEY and CDR2 is SVGAGI. The CDR3 has 13 amino acids. The V end lost 7 bases, the J end lost 2 bases, and 9 bases lay between the germline ends. CDR3 DNA: TGTGCCAGCACGCCTAGCGCCTACAATGAGCAGTTCTTC. It codes for CASTPSAYNEQFF.

Only a few counts were recorded for this clonotype. The V and J genes are TRBV24-1 and TRBJ2-5; D ambiguous. Trimming left V 4 bases short and J 3 bases short, with 5 bases between. The germline V gene encodes CDR1 KGHDR and CDR2 SFDVKD. The CDR3 sequence is 12 residues long. CDR3 DNA: TGTGCCACCAGTGAAGTGGAAGAGACCCAGTACTTC. Translated: CATSEVEETQYF.